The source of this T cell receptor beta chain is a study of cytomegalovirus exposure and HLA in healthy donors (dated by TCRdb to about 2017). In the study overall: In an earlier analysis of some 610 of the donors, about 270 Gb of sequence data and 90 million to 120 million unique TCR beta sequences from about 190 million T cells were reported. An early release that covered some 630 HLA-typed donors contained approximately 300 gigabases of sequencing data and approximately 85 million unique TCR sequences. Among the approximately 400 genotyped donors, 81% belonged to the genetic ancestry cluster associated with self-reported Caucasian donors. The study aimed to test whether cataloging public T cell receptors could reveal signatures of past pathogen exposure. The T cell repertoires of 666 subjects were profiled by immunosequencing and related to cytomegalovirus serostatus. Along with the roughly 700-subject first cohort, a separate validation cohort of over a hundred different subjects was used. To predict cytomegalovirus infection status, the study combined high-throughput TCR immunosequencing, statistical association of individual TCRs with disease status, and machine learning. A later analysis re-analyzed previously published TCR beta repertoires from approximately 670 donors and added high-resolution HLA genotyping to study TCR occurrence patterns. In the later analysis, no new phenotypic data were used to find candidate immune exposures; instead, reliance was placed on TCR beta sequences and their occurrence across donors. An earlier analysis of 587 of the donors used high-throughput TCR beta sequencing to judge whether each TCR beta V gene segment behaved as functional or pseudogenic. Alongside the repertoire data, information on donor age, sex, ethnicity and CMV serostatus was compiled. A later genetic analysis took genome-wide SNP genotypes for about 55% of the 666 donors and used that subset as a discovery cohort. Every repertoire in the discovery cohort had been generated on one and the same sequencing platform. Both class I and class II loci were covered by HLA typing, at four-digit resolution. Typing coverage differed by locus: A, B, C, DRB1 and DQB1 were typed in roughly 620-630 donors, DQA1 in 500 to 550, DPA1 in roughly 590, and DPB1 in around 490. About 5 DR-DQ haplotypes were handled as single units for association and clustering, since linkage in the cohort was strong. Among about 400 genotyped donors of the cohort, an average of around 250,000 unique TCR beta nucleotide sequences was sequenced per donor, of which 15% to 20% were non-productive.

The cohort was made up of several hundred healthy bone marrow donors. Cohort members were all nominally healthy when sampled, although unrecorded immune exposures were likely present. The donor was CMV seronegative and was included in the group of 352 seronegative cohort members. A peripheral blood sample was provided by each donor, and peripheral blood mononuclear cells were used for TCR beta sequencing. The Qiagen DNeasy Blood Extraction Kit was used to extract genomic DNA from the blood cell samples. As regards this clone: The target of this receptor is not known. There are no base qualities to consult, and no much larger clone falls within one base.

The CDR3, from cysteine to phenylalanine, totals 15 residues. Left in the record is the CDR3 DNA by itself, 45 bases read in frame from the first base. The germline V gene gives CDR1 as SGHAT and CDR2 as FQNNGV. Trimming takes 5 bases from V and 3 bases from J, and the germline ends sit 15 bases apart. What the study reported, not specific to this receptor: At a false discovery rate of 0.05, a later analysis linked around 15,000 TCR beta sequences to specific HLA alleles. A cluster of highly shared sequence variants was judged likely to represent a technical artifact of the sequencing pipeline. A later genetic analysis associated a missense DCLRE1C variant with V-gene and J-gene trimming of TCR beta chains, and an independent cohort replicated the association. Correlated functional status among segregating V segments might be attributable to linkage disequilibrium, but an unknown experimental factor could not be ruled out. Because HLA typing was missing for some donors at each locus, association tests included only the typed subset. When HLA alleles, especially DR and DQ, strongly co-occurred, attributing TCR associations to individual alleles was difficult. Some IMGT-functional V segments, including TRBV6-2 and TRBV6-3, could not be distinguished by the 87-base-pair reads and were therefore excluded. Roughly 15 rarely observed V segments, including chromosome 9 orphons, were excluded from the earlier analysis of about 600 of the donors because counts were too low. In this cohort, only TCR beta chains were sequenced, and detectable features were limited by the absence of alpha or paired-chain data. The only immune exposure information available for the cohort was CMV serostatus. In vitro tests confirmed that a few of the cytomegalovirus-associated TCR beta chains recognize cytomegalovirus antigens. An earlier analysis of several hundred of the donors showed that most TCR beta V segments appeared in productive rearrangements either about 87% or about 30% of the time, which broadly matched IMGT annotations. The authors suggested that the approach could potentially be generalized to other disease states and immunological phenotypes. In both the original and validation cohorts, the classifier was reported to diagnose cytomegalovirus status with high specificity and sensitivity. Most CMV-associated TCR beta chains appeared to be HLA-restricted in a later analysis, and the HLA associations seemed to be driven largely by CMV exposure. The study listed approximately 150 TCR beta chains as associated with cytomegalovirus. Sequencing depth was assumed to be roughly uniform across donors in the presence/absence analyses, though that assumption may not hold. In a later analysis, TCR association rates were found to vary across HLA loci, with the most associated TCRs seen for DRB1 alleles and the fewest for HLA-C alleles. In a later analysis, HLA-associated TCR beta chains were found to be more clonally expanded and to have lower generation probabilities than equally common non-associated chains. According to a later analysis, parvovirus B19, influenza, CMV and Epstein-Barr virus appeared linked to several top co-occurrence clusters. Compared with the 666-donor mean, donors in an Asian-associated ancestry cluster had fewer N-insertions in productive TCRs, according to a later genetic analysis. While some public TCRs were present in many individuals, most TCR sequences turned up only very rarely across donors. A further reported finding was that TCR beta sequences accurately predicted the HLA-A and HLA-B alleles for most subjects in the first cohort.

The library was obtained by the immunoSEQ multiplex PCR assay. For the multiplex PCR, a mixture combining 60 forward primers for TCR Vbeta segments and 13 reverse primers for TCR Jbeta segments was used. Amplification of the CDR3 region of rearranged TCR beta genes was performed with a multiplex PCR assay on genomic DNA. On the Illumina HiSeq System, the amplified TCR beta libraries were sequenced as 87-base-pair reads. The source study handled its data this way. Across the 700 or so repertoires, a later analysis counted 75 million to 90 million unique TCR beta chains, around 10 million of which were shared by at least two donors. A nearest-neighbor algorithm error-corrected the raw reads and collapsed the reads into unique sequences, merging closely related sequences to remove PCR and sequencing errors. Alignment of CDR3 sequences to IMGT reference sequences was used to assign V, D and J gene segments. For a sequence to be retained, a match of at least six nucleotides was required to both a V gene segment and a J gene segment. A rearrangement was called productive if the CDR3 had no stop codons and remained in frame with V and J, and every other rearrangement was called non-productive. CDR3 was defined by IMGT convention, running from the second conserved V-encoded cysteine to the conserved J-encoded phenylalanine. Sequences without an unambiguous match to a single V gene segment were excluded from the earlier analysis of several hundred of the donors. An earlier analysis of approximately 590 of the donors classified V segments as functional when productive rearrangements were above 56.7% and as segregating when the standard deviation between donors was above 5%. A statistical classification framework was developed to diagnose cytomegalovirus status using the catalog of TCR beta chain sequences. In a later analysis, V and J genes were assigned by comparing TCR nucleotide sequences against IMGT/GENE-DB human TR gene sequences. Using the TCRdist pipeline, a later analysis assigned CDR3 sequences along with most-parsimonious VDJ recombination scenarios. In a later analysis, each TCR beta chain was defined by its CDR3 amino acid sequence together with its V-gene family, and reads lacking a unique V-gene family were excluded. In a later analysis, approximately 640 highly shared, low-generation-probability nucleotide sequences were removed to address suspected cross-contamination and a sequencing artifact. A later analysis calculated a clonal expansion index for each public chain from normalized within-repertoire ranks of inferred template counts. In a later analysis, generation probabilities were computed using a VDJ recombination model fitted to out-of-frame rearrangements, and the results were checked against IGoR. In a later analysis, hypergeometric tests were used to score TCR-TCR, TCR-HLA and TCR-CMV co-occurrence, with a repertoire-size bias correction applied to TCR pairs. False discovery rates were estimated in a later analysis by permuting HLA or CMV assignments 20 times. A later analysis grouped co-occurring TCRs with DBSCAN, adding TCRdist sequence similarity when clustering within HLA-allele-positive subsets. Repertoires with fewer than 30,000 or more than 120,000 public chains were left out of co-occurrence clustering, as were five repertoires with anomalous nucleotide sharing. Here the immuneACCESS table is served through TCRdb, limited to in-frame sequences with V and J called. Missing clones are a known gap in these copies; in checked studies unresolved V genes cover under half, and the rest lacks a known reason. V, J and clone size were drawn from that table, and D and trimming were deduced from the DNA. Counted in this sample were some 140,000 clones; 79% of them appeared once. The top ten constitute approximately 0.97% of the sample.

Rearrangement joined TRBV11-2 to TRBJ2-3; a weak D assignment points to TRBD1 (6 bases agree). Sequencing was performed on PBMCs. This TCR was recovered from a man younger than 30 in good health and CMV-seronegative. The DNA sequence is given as TGTGCCAGCAGCCCCCGCCCGGGGACAACAGATACGCAGTATTTT. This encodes CASSPRPGTTDTQYF.